This entry describes one TCR beta chain. The data originate from a study of blood T cell repertoires in COVID-19. Sequencing used immunoSEQ multiplex PCR; TCRdb keeps in-frame clones, though not all of them. Among roughly 260,000 clones listed, more than 90% were seen once. Between the trimmed V and J ends, which lost 6 bases and 1 base, there was a span of 21 bases. The CDR3 covers 18 residues. Germline V gene lookup returns CDR1 SNHLY and CDR2 FYNNEI. The chain employs TRBV2 and TRBJ2-2, with D tentatively TRBD2 (6 bases). The sample was peripheral blood. The sequence derives from a person under 30 with COVID-19, enrolled during active disease. CDR3 amino acids: CASRPAGTLDLNTGELFF. The CDR3 nucleotides are TGTGCCAGCAGACCAGCCGGGACTCTGGACTTGAACACCGGGGAGCTGTTTTTT.